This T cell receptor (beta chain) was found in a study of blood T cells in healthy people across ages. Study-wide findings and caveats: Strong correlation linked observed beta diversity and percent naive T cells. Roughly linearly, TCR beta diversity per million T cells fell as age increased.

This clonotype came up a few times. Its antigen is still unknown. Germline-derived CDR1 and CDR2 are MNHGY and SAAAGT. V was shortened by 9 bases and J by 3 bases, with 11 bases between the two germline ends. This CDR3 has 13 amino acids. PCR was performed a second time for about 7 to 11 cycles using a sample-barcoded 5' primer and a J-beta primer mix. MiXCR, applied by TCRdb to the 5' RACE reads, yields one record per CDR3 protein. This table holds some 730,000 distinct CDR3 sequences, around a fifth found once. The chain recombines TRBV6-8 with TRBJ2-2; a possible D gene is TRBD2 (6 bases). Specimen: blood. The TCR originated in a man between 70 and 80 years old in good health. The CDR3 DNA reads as TGTGCCAGAAGGGACTCGGACACCGGGGAGCTGTTTTTT. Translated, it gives CARRDSDTGELFF.